The clone carrying this TCR beta chain was seen many times. These data are taken from a study of human T cells and chemical hapten exposure. Unique molecular identifiers were attached to individual cDNA molecules within the library. Each CDR3 protein is one row after TCRdb ran MiXCR on the RACE reads. The sample yields around 380,000 distinct CDR3 sequences, around 5% seen once. Time point: patch test 1, 2 weeks after DPC sensitization. Described treatment: therapeutic diphenylcyclopropenone sensitization with weekly scalp DPC. Sequencing started from total RNA isolated from unfractionated whole blood. The germline gives CDR1 DFQATT, CDR2 SNEGSKA (reference sequence). The CDR3 runs to 16 residues. V was pared by 0 bases and J by 2 bases, with 15 bases between.

The gene calls are TRBV20-1 and TRBJ2-3; D is possibly TRBD2 (6 bases). Sequenced here: whole blood, sampled in connection with sensitization to the hapten diphenylcyclopropenone (DPC). The clonotype comes from a woman between 45 and 65 years old with alopecia areata. Some clones in this sample may be carry-over from other donors' samples. CDR3 region: CSARDPQRASTDTQYF. DNA of the CDR3: TGCAGTGCTAGAGATCCCCAGCGGGCATCCACAGATACGCAGTATTTT.